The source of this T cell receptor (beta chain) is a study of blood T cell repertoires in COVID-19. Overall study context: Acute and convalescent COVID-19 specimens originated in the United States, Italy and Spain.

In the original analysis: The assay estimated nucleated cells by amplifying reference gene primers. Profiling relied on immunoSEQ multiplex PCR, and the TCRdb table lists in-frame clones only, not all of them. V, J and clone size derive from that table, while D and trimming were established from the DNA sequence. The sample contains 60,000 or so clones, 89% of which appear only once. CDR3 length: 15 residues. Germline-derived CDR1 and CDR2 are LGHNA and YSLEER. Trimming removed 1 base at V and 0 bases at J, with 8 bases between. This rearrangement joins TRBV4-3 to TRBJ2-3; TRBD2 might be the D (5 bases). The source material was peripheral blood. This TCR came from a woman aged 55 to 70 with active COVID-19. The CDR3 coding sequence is TGCGCCAGCAGCCAAGTTGAGGGTAGCACAGATACGCAGTATTTT. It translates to CASSQVEGSTDTQYF.